The table lists the clone carrying this TCR beta chain with many counts. Its antigen is as yet unknown. The entry originates in a study of spatial heterogeneity in lung cancer. Overall study findings and caveats: Tumor TCRs that were ubiquitous and expanded showed up in blood more at resection than follow-up.

This CDR3 has 15 residues. The germline V gene encodes CDR1 MNHEY and CDR2 SVGEGT. The J segment lost 3 bases and the V segment lost 5 bases, leaving 6 bases of the junction unmatched. TCR cDNA molecules each carried a unique molecular identifier. TCRdb reprocessed the 5' RACE reads with MiXCR, giving one entry per CDR3 protein. The sample holds about 52,000 distinct CDR3 sequences, 7.4% seen once. Noted time point: blood at routine non-recurrence follow-up after resection. In each case, whole RNA from tumor, nontumor lung or frozen PBMC was sequenced unsorted. This material consisted of PBMCs, taken at follow-up. The source of this sequence is a female donor with early-stage non-small cell lung cancer. J is TRBJ1-5 and V is TRBV6-2 or TRBV6-3; 8 bases fit TRBD1. The CDR3 here is CASSTRDRINQPQHF. CDR3 coding DNA: TGTGCCAGCAGTACCCGGGACAGGATCAATCAGCCCCAGCATTTT.